This T cell receptor (beta chain) was captured by sequencing in a study of CD8 T cells in ankylosing spondylitis. Study-level points and caveats: Seemingly distinctive of ankylosing spondylitis blood was a TCR beta motif formed by eight highly homologous variants. In synovial fluid and blood from reactive arthritis, some motif variants were previously reported. Disease-linked clones were reportedly significantly enriched in matched ankylosing spondylitis synovial fluid.

This clonotype was seen ten or more times. The antigen is undetermined. With 4 bases removed from V and 4 bases from J, the gap between germline ends came to 7 bases. CDR3 length equals 13 residues. Germline CDR1 is MRHNA and CDR2 is SNTAGT. Library preparation for TCR beta used quantitative 5'-RACE with molecular barcodes. A single record per CDR3 protein comes from TCRdb applying MiXCR to the 5' RACE reads. The profile shows about 130,000 distinct CDR3 sequences, approximately 9.9% of them singletons. The J gene is TRBJ2-2, the V gene TRBV6-4; tentative D call: TRBD2 (6 bases). This receptor was obtained from a male donor with ankylosing spondylitis or in good health (not recorded which). The specimen was blood, either unsorted or a sorted T cell fraction (not recorded which). The CDR3 DNA is TGTGCCAGCAGTGCCGGGAGCACCGGGGAGCTGTTTTTT. It codes for CASSAGSTGELFF.